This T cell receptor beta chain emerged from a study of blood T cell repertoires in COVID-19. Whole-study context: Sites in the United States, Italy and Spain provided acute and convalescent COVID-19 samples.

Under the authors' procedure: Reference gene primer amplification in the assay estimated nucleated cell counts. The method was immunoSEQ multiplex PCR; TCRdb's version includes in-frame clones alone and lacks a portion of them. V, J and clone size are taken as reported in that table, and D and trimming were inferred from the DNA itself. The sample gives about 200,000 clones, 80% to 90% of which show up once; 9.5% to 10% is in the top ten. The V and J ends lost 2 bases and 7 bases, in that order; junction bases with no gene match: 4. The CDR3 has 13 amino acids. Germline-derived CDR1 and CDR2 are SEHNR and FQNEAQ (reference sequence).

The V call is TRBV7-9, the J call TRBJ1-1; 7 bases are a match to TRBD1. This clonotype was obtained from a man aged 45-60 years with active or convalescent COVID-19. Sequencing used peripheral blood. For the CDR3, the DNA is TGTGCCAGCAGCTTACAGGGGGATGGTGAAGCTTTCTTT. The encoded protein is CASSLQGDGEAFF.